A selection of T cell receptor beta chains follows, all from one sample in a study of PD-L1 blockade in urothelial cancer. Clones were sequenced by immunoSEQ multiplex PCR, and TCRdb holds only the in-frame ones, with some missing. Among approximately 110,000 clones listed, roughly 90% were seen once. Source: PBMCs, taken around atezolizumab (anti-PD-L1) treatment. These receptors all come from a man aged 60-69 years with urothelial cancer. The CDR3 runs from the conserved cysteine through the conserved F or W. The D gene is left open where the match is weak. Rows give clone size only sometimes, using once, few, many, or a class for an expanded clone.

D	J	size	V	CDR3	DNA
-	TRBJ1-5	-	TRBV9	CASSPGGAGQPQHF	TGTGCCAGCAGCCCTGGGGGGGCAGGTCAGCCCCAGCATTTT
-	TRBJ1-5	-	TRBV5-5	CASSSEFSGQPQHF	TGTGCCAGCAGCTCAGAATTCTCGGGGCAGCCCCAGCATTTT
-	TRBJ2-2	-	TRBV15	CATSRDLRQSTGELFF	TGTGCCACCAGCAGAGATCTGAGACAGTCCACCGGGGAGCTGTTTTTT
TRBD2	TRBJ2-3	few	TRBV4-2	CASSPASAGDNGADTQYF	TGTGCCAGCAGCCCAGCTTCAGCGGGGGACAACGGGGCAGATACGCAGTATTTT
-	TRBJ2-5	once	TRBV10-3	CAISDKETQYF	TGTGCCATCTCCGACAAAGAGACCCAGTACTTC
TRBD1	TRBJ1-2	few	TRBV11-2	CASSLGTGDGYTF	TGTGCCAGCAGCTTAGGAACAGGGGATGGCTACACCTTC
-	TRBJ1-2	-	TRBV2	CASSEQKSYGYTF	TGTGCCAGCAGTGAACAGAAATCCTATGGCTACACCTTC
-	TRBJ2-6	-	TRBV5-1	CASSPAGPGANVLTF	TGCGCCAGCAGCCCAGCGGGTCCTGGGGCCAACGTCCTGACTTTC
TRBD1	TRBJ2-3	-	TRBV18	CASSPGTGYTDTQYF	TGTGCCAGCTCACCAGGGACAGGGTATACAGATACGCAGTATTTT
-	TRBJ2-3	-	TRBV5-1	CASSLALQGADTQYF	TGCGCCAGCAGCTTGGCTTTACAGGGAGCAGATACGCAGTATTTT
TRBD1	TRBJ1-6	-	TRBV30	CAWSVGTGDSPLHF	TGTGCCTGGAGTGTGGGGACAGGGGATTCACCCCTCCACTTT
-	TRBJ2-3	once	TRBV14	CASSQFEGSTDTQYF	TGTGCCAGCAGCCAATTCGAGGGTAGCACAGATACGCAGTATTTT
-	TRBJ2-5	-	TRBV30	CAWNPDKETQYF	TGTGCCTGGAACCCAGATAAAGAGACCCAGTACTTC
-	TRBJ2-7	once	TRBV6-1	CASTPVNSAYEQYF	TGTGCCAGCACCCCGGTGAATAGCGCCTACGAGCAGTACTTC
TRBD2	TRBJ2-1	-	TRBV4-2	CASSQGAGGTYNEQFF	TGTGCCAGCAGCCAAGGAGCGGGGGGAACCTACAATGAGCAGTTCTTC
-	TRBJ2-5	-	TRBV5-1	CASSLALSEETQYF	TGCGCCAGCAGCTTGGCGCTATCCGAAGAGACCCAGTACTTC
-	TRBJ2-3	-	TRBV13	CASSLESVTDTQYF	TGTGCCAGCAGCTTAGAATCCGTTACAGATACGCAGTATTTT
-	TRBJ2-1	-	TRBV7-9	CASSPGEREGEQFF	TGTGCCAGCAGCCCGGGGGAAAGGGAAGGGGAGCAGTTCTTC
TRBD1	TRBJ1-6	-	TRBV7-2	CASSSPGQGNSPLHF	TGTGCCAGCAGCTCCCCGGGACAGGGCAATTCACCCCTCCACTTT